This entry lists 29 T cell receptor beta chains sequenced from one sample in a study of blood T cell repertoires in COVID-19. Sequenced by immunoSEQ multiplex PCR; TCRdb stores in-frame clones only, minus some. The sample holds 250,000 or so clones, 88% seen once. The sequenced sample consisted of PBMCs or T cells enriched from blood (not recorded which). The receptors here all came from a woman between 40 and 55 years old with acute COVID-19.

The CDR3 region has the DNA TGTGCCAGCAGCGGGGCCGGGTCTCCCTACGAGCAGTACGTC. This translates into CASSGAGSPYEQYV. This sequence joins TRBV7-8 and TRBJ2-7; a weak D match, TRBD1 (5 bases). This CDR3 comprises 14 residues. V was trimmed by 5 bases and J by 2 bases, leaving 13 bases between them. The V gene's germline CDR1 is SGHVS and CDR2 FQNEAQ.

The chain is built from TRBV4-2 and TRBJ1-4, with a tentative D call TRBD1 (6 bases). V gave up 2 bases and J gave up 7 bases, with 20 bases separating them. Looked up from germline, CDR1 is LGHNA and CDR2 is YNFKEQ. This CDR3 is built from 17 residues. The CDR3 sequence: CASSQLSPGTTGEKLFF. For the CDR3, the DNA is TGTGCCAGCAGCCAACTAAGTCCCGGGACAACTGGTGAAAAACTGTTTTTT.

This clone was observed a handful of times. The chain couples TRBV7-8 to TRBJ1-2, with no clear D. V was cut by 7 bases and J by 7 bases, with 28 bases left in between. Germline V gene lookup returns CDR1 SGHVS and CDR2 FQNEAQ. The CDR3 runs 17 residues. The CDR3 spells CASNLSPPGLNRGGYTF. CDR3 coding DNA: TGTGCCAGCAACCTATCTCCCCCGGGTCTAAATCGGGGTGGCTACACCTTC.

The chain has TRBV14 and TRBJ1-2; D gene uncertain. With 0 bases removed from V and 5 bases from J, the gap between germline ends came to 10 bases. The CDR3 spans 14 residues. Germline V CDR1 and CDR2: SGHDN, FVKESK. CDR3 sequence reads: CASSQDLEGYGYTF. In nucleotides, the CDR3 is TGTGCCAGCAGCCAAGATTTAGAGGGATATGGCTACACCTTC.

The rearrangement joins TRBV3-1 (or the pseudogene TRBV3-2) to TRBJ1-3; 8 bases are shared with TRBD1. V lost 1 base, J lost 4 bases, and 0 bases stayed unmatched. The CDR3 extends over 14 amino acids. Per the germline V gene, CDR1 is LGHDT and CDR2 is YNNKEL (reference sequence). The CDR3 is CASSQGQGGNTIYF. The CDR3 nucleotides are TGTGCCAGCAGCCAAGGACAGGGGGGAAACACCATATATTTT.

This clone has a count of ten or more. Here the CDR3 DNA reads TGTGCCATCAGTCAAGGACAGGGGGGGGAGACCCAGTACTTC. This sequence encodes CAISQGQGGETQYF. The chain links TRBV10-3 to TRBJ2-5; TRBD1 matches at 10 bases. Germline assignment: CDR1 ENHRY and CDR2 SYGVKD. This CDR3 comprises 14 residues. J lost 5 bases, V lost 5 bases, and 5 bases had no gene match.

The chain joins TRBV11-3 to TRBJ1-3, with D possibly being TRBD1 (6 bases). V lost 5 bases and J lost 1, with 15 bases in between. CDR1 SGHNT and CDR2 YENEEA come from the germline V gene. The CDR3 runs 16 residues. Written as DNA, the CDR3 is TGTGCCAGCAGCCTGCTGGGGGCTCGATCTGGAAACACCATATATTTT. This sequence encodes CASSLLGARSGNTIYF.

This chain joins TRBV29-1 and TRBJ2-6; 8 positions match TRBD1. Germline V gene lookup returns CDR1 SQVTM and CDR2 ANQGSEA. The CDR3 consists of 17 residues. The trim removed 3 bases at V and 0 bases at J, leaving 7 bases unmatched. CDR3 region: CSVDQGAGPSGANVLTF. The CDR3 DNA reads TGCAGCGTTGATCAGGGGGCTGGTCCCTCTGGGGCCAACGTCCTGACTTTC.

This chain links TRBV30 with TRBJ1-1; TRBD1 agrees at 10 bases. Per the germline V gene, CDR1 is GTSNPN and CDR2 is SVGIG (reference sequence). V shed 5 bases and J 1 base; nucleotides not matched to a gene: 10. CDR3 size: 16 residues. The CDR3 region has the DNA TGTGCCTGGTTGACAGGGGGCTGGGTGACGAACACTGAAGCTTTCTTT. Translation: CAWLTGGWVTNTEAFF. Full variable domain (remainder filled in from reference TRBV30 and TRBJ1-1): SQTIHQWPATLVQPVGSPLSLECTVEGTSNPNLYWYRQAAGRGLQLLFYSVGIGQISSEVPQNLSASRPQDRQFILSSKKLLLSDSGFYLCAWLTGGWVTNTEAFFGQGTRLTVV.

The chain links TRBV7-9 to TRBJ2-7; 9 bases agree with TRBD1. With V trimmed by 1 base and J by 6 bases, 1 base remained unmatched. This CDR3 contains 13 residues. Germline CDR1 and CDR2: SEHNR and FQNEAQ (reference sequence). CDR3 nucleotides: TGTGCCAGCAGCTTAGGGGGACAGGGCGAGCAGTACGTC. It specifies CASSLGGQGEQYV.

CDR3 sequence (DNA): TGTGCCTGGAGGTCCGGTGGCAATCAGCCCCAGCATTTT. Its translation: CAWRSGGNQPQHF. J is TRBJ1-5 and V is TRBV30; D not certain. V lost 3 bases and J lost 2, with 8 bases in between. There are 13 residues in the CDR3. Germline V gives CDR1 GTSNPN, CDR2 SVGIG (reference sequence).

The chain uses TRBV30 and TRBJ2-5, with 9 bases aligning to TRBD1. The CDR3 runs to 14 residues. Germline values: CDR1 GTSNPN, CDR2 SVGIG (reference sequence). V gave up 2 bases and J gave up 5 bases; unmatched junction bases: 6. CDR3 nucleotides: TGTGCCTGGAGTCCCGGGACAGGGATTGAGACCCAGTACTTC. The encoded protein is CAWSPGTGIETQYF. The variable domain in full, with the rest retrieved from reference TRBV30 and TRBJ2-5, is SQTIHQWPATLVQPVGSPLSLECTVEGTSNPNLYWYRQAAGRGLQLLFYSVGIGQISSEVPQNLSASRPQDRQFILSSKKLLLSDSGFYLCAWSPGTGIETQYFGPGTRLLVL.

The CDR3 DNA is TGTGCCAGCAGTGAGGAGGTCCAGATGGACACTGAAGCTTTCTTT. Amino acid sequence: CASSEEVQMDTEAFF. The chain joins TRBV2 to TRBJ1-1; D not certain. Germline assignment: CDR1 SNHLY and CDR2 FYNNEI. The CDR3 length is 15 residues. Trimming cost V 3 bases and J 3 bases, with 14 bases left between them.

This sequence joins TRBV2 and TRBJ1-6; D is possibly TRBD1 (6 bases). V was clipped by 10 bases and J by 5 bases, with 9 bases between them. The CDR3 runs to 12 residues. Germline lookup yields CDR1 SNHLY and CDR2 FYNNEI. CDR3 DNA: TGTGCCACCAACAGGGATAATTCACCCCTCCACTTT. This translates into CATNRDNSPLHF.

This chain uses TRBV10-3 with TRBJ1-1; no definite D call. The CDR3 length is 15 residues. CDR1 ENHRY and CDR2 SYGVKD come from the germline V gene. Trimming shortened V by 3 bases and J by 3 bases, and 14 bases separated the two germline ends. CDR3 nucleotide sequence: TGTGCCATCAGTGATTCGTTGGCGGTGGACACTGAAGCTTTCTTT. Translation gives CAISDSLAVDTEAFF.

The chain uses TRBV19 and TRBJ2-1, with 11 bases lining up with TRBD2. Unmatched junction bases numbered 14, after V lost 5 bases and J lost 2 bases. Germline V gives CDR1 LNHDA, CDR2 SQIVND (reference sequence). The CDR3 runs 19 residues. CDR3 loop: CASSLQGTGTSGAYNEQFF. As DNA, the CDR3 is TGTGCCAGTAGTCTACAGGGGACCGGGACTAGCGGAGCCTACAATGAGCAGTTCTTC.

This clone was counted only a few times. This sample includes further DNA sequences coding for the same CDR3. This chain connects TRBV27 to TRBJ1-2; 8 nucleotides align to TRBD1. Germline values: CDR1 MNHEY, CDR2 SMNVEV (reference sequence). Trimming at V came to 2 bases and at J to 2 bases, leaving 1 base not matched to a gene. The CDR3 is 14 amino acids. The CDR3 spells CASSLQGANYGYTF. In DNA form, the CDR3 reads TGTGCCAGCAGTTTACAGGGGGCGAACTATGGCTACACCTTC.

CDR3 DNA: TGCGCCAGCAGCTTGGCCGTAAGCGGCAACATGATACAAGAGACCCAGTACTTC. It codes for CASSLAVSGNMIQETQYF. This sequence joins TRBV5-1 and TRBJ2-5; D may be TRBD2 (5 bases). The V end lost 0 bases, the J end lost 2 bases, and 20 bases lay between the germline ends. CDR3 length: 18 amino acids. Germline V gene data show CDR1 as SGHRS and CDR2 as YFSETQ.

Here the CDR3 reads CASSNSGVDSPLHF. The CDR3 DNA reads as TGTGCCAGCAGTAACTCAGGGGTAGATTCACCCCTCCACTTT. V usage is TRBV14 and J usage is TRBJ1-6; D perhaps matches TRBD1 (6 bases). Germline assignment: CDR1 SGHDN and CDR2 FVKESK. The germline V and J ends were trimmed by 6 bases and 8 bases, with 14 bases remaining between them. This CDR3 region has 14 residues.

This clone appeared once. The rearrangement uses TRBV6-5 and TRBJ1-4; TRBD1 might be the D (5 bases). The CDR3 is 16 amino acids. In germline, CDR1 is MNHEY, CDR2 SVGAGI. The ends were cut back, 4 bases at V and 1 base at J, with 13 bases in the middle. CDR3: CASSSGTSGTNEKLFF. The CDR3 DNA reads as TGTGCCAGCAGTTCCGGGACTTCTGGAACTAATGAAAAACTGTTTTTT.

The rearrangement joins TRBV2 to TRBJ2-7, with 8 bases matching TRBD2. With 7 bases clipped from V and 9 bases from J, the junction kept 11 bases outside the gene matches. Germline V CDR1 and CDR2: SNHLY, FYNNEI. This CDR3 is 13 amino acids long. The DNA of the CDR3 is TGTGCCAGCACCTGGGAAACTAGCGGCGTGCAGTACTTC. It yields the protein CASTWETSGVQYF.

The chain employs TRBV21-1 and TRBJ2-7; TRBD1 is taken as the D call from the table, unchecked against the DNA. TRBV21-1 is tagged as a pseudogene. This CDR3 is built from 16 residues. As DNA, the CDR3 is TGTGCCAGCAGCAAAGGGGCGGGACAGGGAGTCTACGAGCAGTACTTC. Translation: CASSKGAGQGVYEQYF.

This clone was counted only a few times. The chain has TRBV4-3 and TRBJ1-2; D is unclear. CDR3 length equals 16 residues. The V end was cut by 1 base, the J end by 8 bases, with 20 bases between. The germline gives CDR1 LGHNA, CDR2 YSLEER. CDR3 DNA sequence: TGCGCCAGCAGCCAAGCACCCGACGACATCTGGAGGGGCTACACCTTC. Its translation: CASSQAPDDIWRGYTF.

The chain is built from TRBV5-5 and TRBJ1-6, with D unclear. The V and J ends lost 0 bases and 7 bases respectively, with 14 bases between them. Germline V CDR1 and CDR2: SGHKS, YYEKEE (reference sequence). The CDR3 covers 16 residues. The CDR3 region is CASSLGGNRGNSPLHF. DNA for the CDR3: TGTGCCAGCAGCTTGGGCGGGAATCGTGGCAATTCACCCCTCCACTTT.

This CDR3 is CASSNRTGRDQPQHF. The CDR3, as DNA: TGTGCCAGCAGCAACCGGACAGGGAGGGATCAGCCCCAGCATTTT. The chain couples TRBV7-2 to TRBJ1-5, with TRBD1 matching 8 bases. Germline CDR1 is SGHTA and CDR2 is FQGNSA. V trimming: 5 bases; J trimming: 5 bases; junction bases outside the gene matches: 8. The CDR3 covers 15 residues.

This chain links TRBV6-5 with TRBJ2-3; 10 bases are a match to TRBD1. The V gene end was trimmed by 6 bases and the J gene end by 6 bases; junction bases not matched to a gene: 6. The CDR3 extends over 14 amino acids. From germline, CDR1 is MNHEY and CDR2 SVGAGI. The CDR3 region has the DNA TGTGCCAGCAGCATCGGACAGGGGGTTGATACGCAGTATTTT. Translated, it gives CASSIGQGVDTQYF.

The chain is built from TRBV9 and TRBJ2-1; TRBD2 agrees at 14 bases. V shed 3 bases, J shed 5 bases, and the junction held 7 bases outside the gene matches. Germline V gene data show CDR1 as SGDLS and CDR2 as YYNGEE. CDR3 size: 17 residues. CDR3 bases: TGTGCCAGCAGCGCGACTAGCGGGAGGGTTCCAAACAATGAGCAGTTCTTC. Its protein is CASSATSGRVPNNEQFF.

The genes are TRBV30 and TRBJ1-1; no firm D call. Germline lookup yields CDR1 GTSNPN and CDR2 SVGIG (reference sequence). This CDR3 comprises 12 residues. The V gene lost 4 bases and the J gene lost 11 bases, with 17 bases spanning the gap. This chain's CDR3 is CAWISEAPSAFF. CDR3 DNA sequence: TGTGCCTGGATCAGCGAAGCCCCTTCCGCTTTCTTT.

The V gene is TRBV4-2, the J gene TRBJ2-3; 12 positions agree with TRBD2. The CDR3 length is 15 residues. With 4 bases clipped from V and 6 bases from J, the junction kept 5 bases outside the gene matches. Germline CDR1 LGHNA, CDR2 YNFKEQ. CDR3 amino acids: CASSPRLAGADTQYF. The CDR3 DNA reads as TGTGCCAGCAGCCCCAGACTAGCGGGGGCTGATACGCAGTATTTT.